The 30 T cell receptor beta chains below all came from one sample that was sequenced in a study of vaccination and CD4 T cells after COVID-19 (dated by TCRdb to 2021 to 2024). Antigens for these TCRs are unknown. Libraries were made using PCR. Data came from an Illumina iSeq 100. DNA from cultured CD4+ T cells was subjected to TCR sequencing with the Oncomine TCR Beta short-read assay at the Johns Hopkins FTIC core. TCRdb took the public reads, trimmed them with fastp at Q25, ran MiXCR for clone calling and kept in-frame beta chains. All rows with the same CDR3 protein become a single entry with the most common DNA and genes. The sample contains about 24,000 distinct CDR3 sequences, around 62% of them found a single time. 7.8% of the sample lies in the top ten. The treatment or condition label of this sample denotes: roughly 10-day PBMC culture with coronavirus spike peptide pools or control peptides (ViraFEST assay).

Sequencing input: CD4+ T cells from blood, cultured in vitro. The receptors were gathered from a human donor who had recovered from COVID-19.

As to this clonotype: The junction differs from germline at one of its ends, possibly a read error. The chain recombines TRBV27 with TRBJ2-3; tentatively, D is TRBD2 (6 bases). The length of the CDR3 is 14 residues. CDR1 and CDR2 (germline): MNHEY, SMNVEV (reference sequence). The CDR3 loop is CANSLSVSGDTQYF. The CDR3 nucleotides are TGTGCCAACAGTTTATCAGTGAGCGGGGATACGCAGTATTTT.

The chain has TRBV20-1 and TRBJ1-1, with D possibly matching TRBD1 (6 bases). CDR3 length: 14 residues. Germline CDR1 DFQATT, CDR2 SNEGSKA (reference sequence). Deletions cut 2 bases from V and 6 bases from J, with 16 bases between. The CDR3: CSARSGEGPPEAFF. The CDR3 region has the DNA TGCAGTGCTAGATCAGGGGAGGGCCCCCCTGAAGCTTTCTTT.

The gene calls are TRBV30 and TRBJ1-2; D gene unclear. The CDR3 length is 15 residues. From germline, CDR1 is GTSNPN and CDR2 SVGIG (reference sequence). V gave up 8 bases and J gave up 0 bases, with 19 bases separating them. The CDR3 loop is CATKVVQATNYGYTF. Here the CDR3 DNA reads TGTGCCACTAAGGTCGTCCAGGCGACTAACTATGGCTACACCTTC.

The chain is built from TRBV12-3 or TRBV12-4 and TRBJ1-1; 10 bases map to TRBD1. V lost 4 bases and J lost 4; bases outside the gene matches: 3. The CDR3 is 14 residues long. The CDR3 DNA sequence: TGTGCCAGCAGTTCCTGGACAGGGGGCACTGAAGCTTTCTTT. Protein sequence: CASSSWTGGTEAFF.

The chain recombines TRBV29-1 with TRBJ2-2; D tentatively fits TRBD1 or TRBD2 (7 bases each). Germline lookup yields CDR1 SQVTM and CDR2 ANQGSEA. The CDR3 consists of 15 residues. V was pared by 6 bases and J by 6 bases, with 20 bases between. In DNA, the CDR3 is TGCAGCGTACTCCGACAGGGAGGGTTCGCCGGGGAGCTGTTTTTT. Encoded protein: CSVLRQGGFAGELFF.

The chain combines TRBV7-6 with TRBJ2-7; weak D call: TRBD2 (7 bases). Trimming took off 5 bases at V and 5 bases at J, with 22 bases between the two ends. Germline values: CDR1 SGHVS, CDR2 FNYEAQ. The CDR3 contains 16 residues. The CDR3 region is CASSPRSGGLGNEQYF. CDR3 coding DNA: TGTGCCAGCAGCCCCCGTTCCGGGGGGCTTGGGAACGAGCAGTACTTC.

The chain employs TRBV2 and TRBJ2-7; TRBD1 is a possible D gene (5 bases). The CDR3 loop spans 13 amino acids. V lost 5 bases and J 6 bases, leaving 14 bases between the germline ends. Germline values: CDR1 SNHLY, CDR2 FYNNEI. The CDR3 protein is CASSWGRVGEQYF. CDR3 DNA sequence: TGTGCCAGCAGTTGGGGCAGGGTGGGCGAGCAGTACTTC.

The CDR3 DNA reads TGTGCCACCAGCAGAGATCGGAGGGGGGGCTCGAATCAGCCCCAGCATTTT. It codes for CATSRDRRGGSNQPQHF. The rearrangement uses TRBV15 and TRBJ1-5; a weak D match, TRBD1 (6 bases). The CDR3 contains 17 residues. The V end lost 0 bases, the J end lost 4 bases, and 16 bases lay between the germline ends. Germline V gene lookup returns CDR1 LNHNV and CDR2 YYDKDF (reference sequence).

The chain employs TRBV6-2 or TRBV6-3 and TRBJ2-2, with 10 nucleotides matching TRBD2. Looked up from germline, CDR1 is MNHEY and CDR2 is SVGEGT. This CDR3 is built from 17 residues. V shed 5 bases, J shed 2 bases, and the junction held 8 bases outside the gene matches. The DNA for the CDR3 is TGTGCCAGCAGTCCCCTGACTAGCGGGTTTAACACCGGGGAGCTGTTTTTT. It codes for CASSPLTSGFNTGELFF.

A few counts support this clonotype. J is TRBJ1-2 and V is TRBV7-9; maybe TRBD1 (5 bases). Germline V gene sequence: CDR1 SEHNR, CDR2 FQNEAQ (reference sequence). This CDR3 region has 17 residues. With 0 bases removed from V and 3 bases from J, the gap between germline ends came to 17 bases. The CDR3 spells CASSLARGRRGDYGYTF. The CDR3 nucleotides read TGTGCCAGCAGCTTAGCCCGGGGACGGCGGGGAGACTATGGCTACACCTTC.

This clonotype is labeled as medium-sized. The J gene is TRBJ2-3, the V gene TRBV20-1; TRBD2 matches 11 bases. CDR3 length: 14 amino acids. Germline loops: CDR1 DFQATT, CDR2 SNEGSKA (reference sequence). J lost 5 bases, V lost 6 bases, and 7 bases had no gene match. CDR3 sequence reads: CSAEGTSGIDTQYF. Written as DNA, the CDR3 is TGCAGTGCGGAAGGGACTAGCGGAATAGATACGCAGTATTTT.

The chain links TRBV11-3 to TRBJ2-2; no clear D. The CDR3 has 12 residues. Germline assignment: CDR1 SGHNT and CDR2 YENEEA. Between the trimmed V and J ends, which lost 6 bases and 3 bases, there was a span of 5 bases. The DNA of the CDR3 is TGTGCCAGCAGACCCGACACCGGGGAGCTGTTTTTT. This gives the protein CASRPDTGELFF.

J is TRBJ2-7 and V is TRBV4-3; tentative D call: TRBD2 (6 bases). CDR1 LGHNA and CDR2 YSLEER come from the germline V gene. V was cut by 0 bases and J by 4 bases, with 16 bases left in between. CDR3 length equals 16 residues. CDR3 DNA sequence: TGCGCCAGCAGCCAAGATCTCGGAGGGAGCCCGTACGAGCAGTACTTC. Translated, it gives CASSQDLGGSPYEQYF.

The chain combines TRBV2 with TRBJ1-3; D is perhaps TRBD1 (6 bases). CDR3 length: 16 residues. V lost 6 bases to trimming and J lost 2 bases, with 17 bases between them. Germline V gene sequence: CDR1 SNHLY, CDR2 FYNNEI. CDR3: CASSARRGSAGNTIYF. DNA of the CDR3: TGTGCCAGCAGCGCTCGCAGGGGCTCCGCTGGAAACACCATATATTTT.

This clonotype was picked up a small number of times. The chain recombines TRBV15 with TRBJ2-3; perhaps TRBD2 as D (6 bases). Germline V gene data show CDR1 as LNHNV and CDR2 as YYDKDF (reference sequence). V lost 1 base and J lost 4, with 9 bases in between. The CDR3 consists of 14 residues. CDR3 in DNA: TGTGCCACCAGCAGAGGCGGGGCCCCAGATACGCAGTATTTT. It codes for CATSRGGAPDTQYF.

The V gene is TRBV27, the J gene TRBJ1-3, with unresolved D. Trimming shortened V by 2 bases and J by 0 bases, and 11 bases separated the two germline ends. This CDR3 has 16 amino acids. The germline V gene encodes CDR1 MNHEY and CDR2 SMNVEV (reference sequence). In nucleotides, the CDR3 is TGTGCCAGCAGTTTACGAGACTTAAGCTCTGGAAACACCATATATTTT. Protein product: CASSLRDLSSGNTIYF.

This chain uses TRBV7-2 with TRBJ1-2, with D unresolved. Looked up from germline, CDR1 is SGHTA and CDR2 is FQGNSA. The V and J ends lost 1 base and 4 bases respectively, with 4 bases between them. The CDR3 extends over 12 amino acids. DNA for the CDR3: TGTGCCAGCAGCTTAGAGGCCTATGGCTACACCTTC. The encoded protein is CASSLEAYGYTF. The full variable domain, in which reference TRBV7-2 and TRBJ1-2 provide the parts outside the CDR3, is GAGVSQSPSNKVTEKGKDVELRCDPISGHTALYWYRQSLGQGLEFLIYFQGNSAPDKSGLPSDRFSAERTGGSVSTLTIQRTQQEDSAVYLCASSLEAYGYTFGSGTRLTVV.

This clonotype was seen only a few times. In DNA form, the CDR3 reads TGCGCCAGCAGTCAACTGACAGACAATCAGCCCCAGCATTTT. The encoded protein is CASSQLTDNQPQHF. The chain carries TRBV23-1 and TRBJ1-5, with D possibly matching TRBD1 (5 bases). TRBV23-1 is reported as an ORF; its role is uncertain. V shed 2 bases and J shed 3 bases, with 8 bases lying between them. The CDR3 consists of 14 residues.

CDR3 in DNA: TGTGCCAGCACCATAGCGGCCAGCTCCTACAATGAGCAGTTCTTC. The encoded protein is CASTIAASSYNEQFF. The chain uses TRBV7-2 and TRBJ2-1; tentative D call: TRBD2 (6 bases). Trimming stripped 7 bases from V and 0 bases from J, with 13 bases between. CDR3 length: 15 residues. Germline CDR1 is SGHTA and CDR2 is FQGNSA.

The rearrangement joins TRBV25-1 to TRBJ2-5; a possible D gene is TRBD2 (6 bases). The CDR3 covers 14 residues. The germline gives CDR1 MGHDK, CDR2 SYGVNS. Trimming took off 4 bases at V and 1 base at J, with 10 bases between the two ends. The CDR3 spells CASSVGGTQETQYF. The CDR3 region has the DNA TGTGCCAGCAGTGTCGGCGGGACCCAAGAGACCCAGTACTTC.

The CDR3 bases are TGTGCCAGCAGCCTACAGGGTAGGCACACTGAAGCTTTCTTT. Translated, it gives CASSLQGRHTEAFF. This chain links TRBV7-9 with TRBJ1-1, with D possibly being TRBD1 (6 bases). The CDR3 totals 14 residues. Germline V gives CDR1 SEHNR, CDR2 FQNEAQ (reference sequence). Trimming cost V 5 bases and J 3 bases, with 13 bases left between them. Filled out from reference TRBV7-9 and TRBJ1-1, the complete variable domain reads DTGVSQNPRHKITKRGQNVTFRCDPISEHNRLYWYRQTLGQGPEFLTYFQNEAQLEKSRLLSDRFSAERPKGSFSTLEIQRTEQGDSAMYLCASSLQGRHTEAFFGQGTRLTVV.

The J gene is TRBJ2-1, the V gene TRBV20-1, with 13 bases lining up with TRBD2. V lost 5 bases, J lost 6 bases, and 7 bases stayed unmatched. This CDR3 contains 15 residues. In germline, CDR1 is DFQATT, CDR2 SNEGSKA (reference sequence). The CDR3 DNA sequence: TGCAGTGCTCGGACTAGCGGGAGACGGGCCAATGAGCAGTTCTTC. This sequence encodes CSARTSGRRANEQFF.

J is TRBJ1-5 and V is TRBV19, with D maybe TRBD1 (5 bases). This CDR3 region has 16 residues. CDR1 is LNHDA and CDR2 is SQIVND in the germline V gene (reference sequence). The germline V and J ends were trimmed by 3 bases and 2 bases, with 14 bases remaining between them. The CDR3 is CASSMVAGNGNQPQHF. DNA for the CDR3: TGTGCCAGTAGTATGGTAGCAGGGAACGGCAATCAGCCCCAGCATTTT.

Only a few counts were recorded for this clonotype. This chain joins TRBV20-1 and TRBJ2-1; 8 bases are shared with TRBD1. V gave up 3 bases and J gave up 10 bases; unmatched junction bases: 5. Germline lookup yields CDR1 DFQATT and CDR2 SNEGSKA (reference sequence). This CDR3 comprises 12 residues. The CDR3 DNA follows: TGCAGTGCTAGCCAGGGGGCTGGAGAGCAGTTCTTC. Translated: CSASQGAGEQFF.

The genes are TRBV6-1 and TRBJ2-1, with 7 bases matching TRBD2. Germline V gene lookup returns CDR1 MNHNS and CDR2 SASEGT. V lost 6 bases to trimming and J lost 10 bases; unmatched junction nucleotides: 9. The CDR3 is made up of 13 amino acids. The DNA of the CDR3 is TGTGCCAGCAGCCCCTATCAGCGGGAAGAGCAGTTCTTC. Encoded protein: CASSPYQREEQFF.

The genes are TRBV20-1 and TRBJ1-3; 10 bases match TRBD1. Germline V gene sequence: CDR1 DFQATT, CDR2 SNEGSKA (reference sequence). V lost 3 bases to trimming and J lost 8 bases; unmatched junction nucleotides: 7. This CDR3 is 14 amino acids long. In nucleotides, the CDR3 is TGCAGTGCTAGGTCCCGGGACAGGGGTTACACCATATATTTT. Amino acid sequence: CSARSRDRGYTIYF.

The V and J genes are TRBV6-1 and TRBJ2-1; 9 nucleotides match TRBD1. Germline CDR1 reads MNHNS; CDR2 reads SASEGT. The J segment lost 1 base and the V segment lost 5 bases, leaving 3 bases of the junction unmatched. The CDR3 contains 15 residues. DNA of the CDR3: TGTGCCAGCAGTCCAGACAGGGGGTCCTACAATGAGCAGTTCTTC. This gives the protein CASSPDRGSYNEQFF.

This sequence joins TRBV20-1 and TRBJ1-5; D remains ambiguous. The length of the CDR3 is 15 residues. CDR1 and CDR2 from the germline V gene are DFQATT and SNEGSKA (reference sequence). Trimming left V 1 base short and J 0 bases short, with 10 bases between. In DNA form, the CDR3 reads TGCAGTGCTAGAGTAGGCGGCCCTAGCAATCAGCCCCAGCATTTT. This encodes CSARVGGPSNQPQHF.

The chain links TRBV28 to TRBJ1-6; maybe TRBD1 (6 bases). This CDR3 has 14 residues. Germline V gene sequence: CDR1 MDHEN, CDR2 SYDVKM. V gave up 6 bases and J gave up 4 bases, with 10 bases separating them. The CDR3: CASSYRAYNSPLHF. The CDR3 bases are TGTGCCAGCAGCTACAGGGCTTATAATTCACCCCTCCACTTT. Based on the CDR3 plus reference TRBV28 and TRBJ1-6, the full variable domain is DVKVTQSSRYLVKRTGEKVFLECVQDMDHENMFWYRQDPGLGLRLIYFSYDVKMKEKGDIPEGYSVSREKKERFSLILESASTNQTSMYLCASSYRAYNSPLHFGNGTRLTVT.

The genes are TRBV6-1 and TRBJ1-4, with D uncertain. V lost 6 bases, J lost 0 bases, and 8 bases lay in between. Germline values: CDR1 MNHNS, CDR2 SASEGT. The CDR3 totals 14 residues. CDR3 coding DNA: TGTGCCAGCAGCATGTCCGCAACTAATGAAAAACTGTTTTTT. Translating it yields CASSMSATNEKLFF.